These 20 T cell receptor beta chains share one sample of origin, sequenced in a study of OX40 agonist ivuxolimab in advanced cancers. The method was immunoSEQ multiplex PCR; TCRdb's version includes in-frame clones alone and lacks a portion of them. Among over 40,000 clones listed, around 85% were seen once. Sequencing was performed on CD4+ or CD8+ T cells sorted from blood, taken in a trial of the OX40 agonist ivuxolimab. These TCRs come from an adult with an advanced solid tumor such as melanoma, head and neck, liver or kidney cancer.

V gene TRBV6-5 combines with J gene TRBJ2-7; TRBD1 aligns across 8 bases. With V trimmed by 6 bases and J by 7 bases, 11 bases remained unmatched. Germline loops: CDR1 MNHEY, CDR2 SVGAGI. The CDR3 runs 14 residues. CDR3 residues: CASRYHDRGEEQYF. The DNA of the CDR3 is TGTGCCAGCAGATATCACGACAGGGGAGAAGAGCAGTACTTC.

V is TRBV11-3 and J is TRBJ2-1; D unclear. Trimming removed 6 bases at V and 6 bases at J, with 6 bases between. CDR3 length equals 11 residues. Germline values: CDR1 SGHNT, CDR2 YENEEA. CDR3 sequence: CASSFSNEQFF. The CDR3 bases are TGTGCCAGCAGTTTTAGCAATGAGCAGTTCTTC.

The rearrangement uses TRBV10-1 and TRBJ2-5, with D maybe TRBD1 (6 bases). The length of the CDR3 is 13 residues. Deletions cut 8 bases from V and 2 bases from J, with 12 bases between. Germline V gene lookup returns CDR1 WNHNN and CDR2 SYGVQD (reference sequence). CDR3 DNA: TGCGCCAGCGCCCAGGGGTTTCAAGAGACCCAGTACTTC. It specifies CASAQGFQETQYF.

The rearrangement joins TRBV29-1 to TRBJ2-4, with 11 bases fitting TRBD1. Germline V gene lookup returns CDR1 SQVTM and CDR2 ANQGSEA. J lost 3 bases, V lost 6 bases, and 13 bases had no gene match. This CDR3 has 17 residues. This CDR3 reads CSVEGQGEGIGKNIQYF. The CDR3 bases are TGCAGCGTGGAGGGACAGGGGGAGGGGATAGGCAAAAACATTCAGTACTTC.

This clone was detected only once. The genes are TRBV6-6 and TRBJ2-5, with 8 nucleotides matching TRBD1. The CDR3 covers 14 residues. V was clipped by 6 bases and J by 5 bases; unmatched bases: 8. Germline values: CDR1 MNHNY, CDR2 SVGAGI (reference sequence). CDR3 region: CASRSRGLWETQYF. The CDR3 DNA reads TGTGCCAGCAGATCCAGGGGGCTATGGGAGACCCAGTACTTC.

The chain carries TRBV7-3 and TRBJ1-1, with TRBD1 as a possible D gene (6 bases). Germline lookup yields CDR1 SGHTA and CDR2 FQGTGA. The V gene lost 1 base and the J gene lost 4 bases, with 7 bases spanning the gap. This CDR3 is 13 amino acids long. The CDR3 region is CASSLKGGTEAFF. The CDR3 bases are TGTGCCAGCAGCTTAAAGGGGGGCACTGAAGCTTTCTTT.

This clone came up a few times. The chain combines TRBV6-5 with TRBJ2-1; possibly TRBD1 for D (6 bases). Germline assignment: CDR1 MNHEY and CDR2 SVGAGI. The length of the CDR3 is 14 residues. V was clipped by 2 bases and J by 6 bases, with 11 bases between them. CDR3 amino acids: CASSYTETGNEQFF. Here the CDR3 DNA reads TGTGCCAGCAGTTACACTGAGACAGGCAATGAGCAGTTCTTC.

This clone was seen only once. The genes are TRBV11-1 and TRBJ2-1; TRBD2 matches at 8 bases. Germline lookup yields CDR1 SGHAT and CDR2 FQDESV (reference sequence). This CDR3 is 14 amino acids long. The V gene end was trimmed by 3 bases and the J gene end by 12 bases; junction bases not matched to a gene: 10. CDR3 DNA sequence: TGTGCCAGCAGCTTGGCGGGGGGTTTACGTGGGCAGTTCTTC. Translated: CASSLAGGLRGQFF.

The chain has TRBV7-6 and TRBJ2-1, with D perhaps matching TRBD1 or TRBD2 (5 bases each). Trimming removed 3 bases from V and 6 bases from J, with 12 bases in between. The CDR3 has 14 amino acids. Germline V lookup: CDR1 SGHVS, CDR2 FNYEAQ. CDR3 bases: TGTGCCAGCAGCTTGGACCCTGGGGGCAATGAGCAGTTCTTC. Residues: CASSLDPGGNEQFF.

The chain carries TRBV6-1 and TRBJ2-1, with D possibly called TRBD1 or TRBD2 (5 bases each). Germline-derived CDR1 and CDR2 are MNHNS and SASEGT. V dropped 7 bases and J dropped 1 base, with 14 bases sitting between them. The CDR3 runs 15 residues. The DNA of the CDR3 is TGTGCCAGCACCGACCGGGGCCGATCCTACAATGAGCAGTTCTTC. Translated: CASTDRGRSYNEQFF.

This clone was seen just once. The chain carries TRBV19 and TRBJ2-5; D remains ambiguous. The CDR3 is 12 residues long. V lost 0 bases to trimming and J lost 5 bases, with 4 bases between them. CDR1 is LNHDA and CDR2 is SQIVND in the germline V gene (reference sequence). CDR3: CASSIDRETQYF. CDR3 bases: TGTGCCAGTAGTATAGATCGGGAGACCCAGTACTTC.

This clone was found once. The rearrangement joins TRBV6-5 to TRBJ1-1, with 7 bases aligning to TRBD1. J gave up 4 bases and V 6 bases, and 8 bases lay outside the gene matches. Germline V gives CDR1 MNHEY, CDR2 SVGAGI. The CDR3 length is 14 residues. CDR3 nucleotides: TGTGCCAGCAGAGGCTACAGGGGAACCACTGAAGCTTTCTTT. Protein: CASRGYRGTTEAFF.

The table lists this clone with a count of one. The chain uses TRBV5-4 and TRBJ2-2, with D perhaps given as TRBD1 or TRBD2 (5 bases each). Between the trimmed V and J ends, which lost 0 bases and 0 bases, there was a span of 12 bases. The CDR3 is 17 residues long. The germline V gene has CDR1 SGHNT and CDR2 YYREEE (reference sequence). The CDR3 is CASSLVNRGTNTGELFF. CDR3 sequence (DNA): TGTGCCAGCAGCTTGGTAAATCGGGGCACGAACACCGGGGAGCTGTTTTTT.

V gene TRBV28 combines with J gene TRBJ1-2; unclear D gene. The CDR3 contains 15 residues. Germline CDR1 is MDHEN and CDR2 is SYDVKM. Trimming stripped 4 bases from V and 3 bases from J, with 15 bases between. Here the CDR3 DNA reads TGTGCCAGCAGTTCCGCCCACAACGCGTACTATGGCTACACCTTC. Translating it yields CASSSAHNAYYGYTF.

The chain joins TRBV6-1 to TRBJ2-1, with TRBD2 identical over 12 bases. The germline gives CDR1 MNHNS, CDR2 SASEGT. The CDR3 runs 15 residues. The V segment lost 3 bases and the J segment 6 bases; nucleotides outside the gene matches: 3. CDR3 region: CASSDGLAGSNEQFF. The CDR3 nucleotides are TGTGCCAGCAGTGATGGACTAGCGGGGTCCAATGAGCAGTTCTTC.

The chain links TRBV2 to TRBJ2-7; TRBD2 aligns across 13 bases. CDR3 length: 15 residues. Trimming at V came to 5 bases and at J to 2 bases, leaving 3 bases not matched to a gene. Germline V lookup: CDR1 SNHLY, CDR2 FYNNEI. This CDR3 is CASSRTSGSTYEQYF. CDR3 coding DNA: TGTGCCAGCAGTAGGACTAGCGGGAGTACCTACGAGCAGTACTTC.

The chain combines TRBV25-1 with TRBJ2-7; a possible D gene is TRBD1 (5 bases). In germline, CDR1 is MGHDK, CDR2 SYGVNS. Between the trimmed V and J ends, which lost 8 bases and 2 bases, there was a span of 13 bases. This CDR3 region has 13 residues. The CDR3 bases are TGTGCCAGCGGATGGACATCCACCTACGAGCAGTACTTC. It is translated as CASGWTSTYEQYF.

Note on this clone: One end of the junction fails to match germline, which may point to a read error. The genes are TRBV6-1 and TRBJ2-7; 7 bases match TRBD2. The CDR3 spans 14 residues. CDR1 MNHNS and CDR2 SASEGT come from the germline V gene. Written as DNA, the CDR3 is TGTGCCAGCAGGGAAGGCAGGGAGGGTTTTAGGCAGTACTTC. It yields the protein CASREGREGFRQYF.

The V call is TRBV14, the J call TRBJ2-3, with D hard to call. There are 14 residues in the CDR3. V gave up 5 bases and J gave up 0 bases, with 9 bases separating them. The V gene's germline CDR1 is SGHDN and CDR2 FVKESK. The CDR3 spells CASSKGGSTDTQYF. Here the CDR3 DNA reads TGTGCCAGCAGCAAAGGTGGGAGCACAGATACGCAGTATTTT.

The chain links TRBV6-6 to TRBJ1-3, with D unclear. The CDR3 runs 15 residues. Germline CDR1 and CDR2: MNHNY and SVGAGI (reference sequence). V lost 2 bases and J lost 5, with 13 bases in between. In DNA form, the CDR3 reads TGTGCCAGCAGTTACGTTCGAGGAGGGCGAAACACCATATATTTT. Its translation: CASSYVRGGRNTIYF.